This T cell receptor (beta chain) emerged from a study of blood T cells in healthy people across ages (dated by TCRdb to 2015 to 2017). Background for the entire study: In model experiments, roughly one uniquely barcoded TCR beta cDNA molecule per two T cells was captured by template switching. Age-related changes in TCR beta repertoire diversity were measured in the study by deep sequencing normalized with unique cDNA molecular identifiers. Donors were grouped into four age groups: young (average 16 years), middle-aged (roughly 40), aged (about 60) and long-lived (approximately 78). To avoid experimental bias, donors of different ages were randomly spread across the sequencing lanes. The study analyzed two additional independent replicas of 1 million unique cDNA reads from the same blood draw for two donors, one aged 18 to 30 and one aged 80 or older.

The library was obtained by 5' RACE. TCRdb names Illumina HiSeq 2500 as the instrument used. The second PCR ran for about 7 to 11 cycles and used a J-beta primer mix along with a sample-barcoded 5' primer. A template-switch 5' adaptor carrying 12 random nucleotides introduced a unique molecular identifier onto each TCR beta cDNA molecule. Each sample yielded at least 3 million CDR3-containing paired-end reads. First-strand cDNA synthesis was performed from all RNA using the Mint cDNA synthesis kit, with priming by a TRBC-specific oligonucleotide. Following uracil-DNA glycosylase treatment, a first 18-cycle PCR with universal primers M1SS and BC2_uni_R was performed on all cDNA. The source study handled its data this way. For normalization, 1 million high-quality reads, each with a distinct molecular identifier, were randomly selected from each sample. Instead of being binned into consensus sequences, reads with shared molecular identifiers were discarded. CDR3 identification, clonotype clustering and error correction used MiTCR with a Q25 quality threshold and the strictest error-elimination algorithm. A nonparametric unseen species model with Euler transformation was used to estimate a lower bound on total TCR beta diversity. The raw public reads went through TCRdb reprocessing: fastp at Q25, MiXCR clone calling, in-frame beta chains kept. Entries are consolidated by CDR3 protein sequence, retaining the most common genes and DNA. TCRdb, not the original authors, processed these V and J calls. Counted in this sample were 1.5 million to 2 million distinct CDR3 sequences; approximately 32% of them appeared once. 11% of the sample rests with the top ten.

From the germline V gene, CDR1 is SGHTA and CDR2 is FQGNSA. The CDR3 holds 17 amino acids from the cysteine to the phenylalanine. Only the CDR3 region is kept as DNA, spanning 51 bases read in frame from base 1. Trimming costs V 1 base and J 1 base, and their ends lie 17 bases apart. General study outcomes and caveats: The CMV infection status of donors was not known, potentially confounding age-related changes in expanded clonotypes. Observed TCR beta diversity correlated strongly with the percentage of naive T cells measured by flow cytometry. Estimates of total diversity from one million sequenced T cells were regarded as lower bounds and underestimates. The long-lived group showed more naive CD4+ T cells, fewer expanded clones and increased TCR diversity than the aged group, suggesting age selection. Observed TCR beta diversity per million T cells fell roughly linearly with age, and a significant reduction was already apparent by age about 36. Since profiling was done on bulk unsorted PBMCs, naive and antigen-experienced compartments could not be conclusively compared.

This clonotype was recorded a few times. Its antigen is still unknown. Base qualities are not provided; no much larger clone lies one nucleotide away. Donors were around 37 systemically healthy Caucasian individuals from Russia aged about 6 to 100 years. Roughly 9.5 milliliters of peripheral blood were drawn from each donor into EDTA-treated Vacutainer tubes. Ficoll-Paque density-gradient centrifugation was used to isolate PBMCs, with at least 7 million obtained per sample. Trizol reagent was used to extract total RNA from PBMCs, with at least 5 micrograms per sample. For every donor, flow cytometry on a PBMC aliquot measured the percentage of naive CD45RAhigh/CD27high T cells.

This TCR was recovered from a woman aged 25 to 39 in good health. The V and J genes are TRBV7-2 and TRBJ2-7; the D gene is perhaps TRBD1, on 5 matching bases. Specimen: blood. The DNA sequence follows: TGTGCCAGCAGCTTAGTCTGGTGGGGCAGGAGTTCCTACGAGCAGTACTTC. Its protein reads: CASSLVWWGRSSYEQYF. Reference TRBV7-2 and TRBJ2-7 proteins supply the regions before and after the CDR3; the full variable domain is: GAGVSQSPSNKVTEKGKDVELRCDPISGHTALYWYRQSLGQGLEFLIYFQGNSAPDKSGLPSDRFSAERTGGSVSTLTIQRTQQEDSAVYLCASSLVWWGRSSYEQYFGPGTRLTVT.